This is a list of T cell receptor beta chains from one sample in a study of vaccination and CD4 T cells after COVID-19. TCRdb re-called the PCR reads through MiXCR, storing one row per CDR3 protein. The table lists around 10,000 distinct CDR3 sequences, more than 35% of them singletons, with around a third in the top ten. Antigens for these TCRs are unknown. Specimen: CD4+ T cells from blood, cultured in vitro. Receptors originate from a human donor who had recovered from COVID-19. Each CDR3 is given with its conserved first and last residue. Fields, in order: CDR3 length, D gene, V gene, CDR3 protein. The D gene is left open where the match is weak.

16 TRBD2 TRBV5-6 CASSQPLTSGADTQYF
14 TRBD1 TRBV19 CASTPRTGQRGYTF
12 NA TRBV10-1 CASSERWGEQYF
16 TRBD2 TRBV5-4 CASSPPGGTNTGELFF
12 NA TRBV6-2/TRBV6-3 CASSEGGSPLHF
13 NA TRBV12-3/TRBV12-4 CASSLWENTEAFF
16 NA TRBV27 CASSLSRTGINYGYTF
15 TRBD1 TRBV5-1 CASSLRQGRDREQFF
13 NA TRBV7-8 CASSFRAPDTQYF
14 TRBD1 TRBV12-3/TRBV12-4 CASSYLGTGGLAFF
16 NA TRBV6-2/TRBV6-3 CASELGGVGSTDTQYF
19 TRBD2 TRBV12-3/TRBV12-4 CASSLALAGGSRGTDTQYF
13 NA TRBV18 CASSLAPGTEAFF
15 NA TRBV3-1 CASSLTGYAGKTQYF
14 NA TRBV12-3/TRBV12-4 CASSFLASNQPQHF
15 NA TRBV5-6 CASSWGSTGREKLFF
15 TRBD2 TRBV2 CASSERTSGVGELFF
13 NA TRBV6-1 CASGSFREQPQHF